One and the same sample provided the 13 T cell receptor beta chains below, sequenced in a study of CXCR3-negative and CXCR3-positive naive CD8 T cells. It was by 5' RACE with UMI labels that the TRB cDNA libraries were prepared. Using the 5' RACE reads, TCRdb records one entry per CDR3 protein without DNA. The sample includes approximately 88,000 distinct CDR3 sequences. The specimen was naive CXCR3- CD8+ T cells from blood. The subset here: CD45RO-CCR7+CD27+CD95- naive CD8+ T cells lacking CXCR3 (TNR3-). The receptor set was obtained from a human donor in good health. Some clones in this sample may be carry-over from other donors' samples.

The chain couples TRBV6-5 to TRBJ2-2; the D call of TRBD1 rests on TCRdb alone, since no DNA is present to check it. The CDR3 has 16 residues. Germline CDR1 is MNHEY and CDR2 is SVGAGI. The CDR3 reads CASSYSGAPNNGELFF.

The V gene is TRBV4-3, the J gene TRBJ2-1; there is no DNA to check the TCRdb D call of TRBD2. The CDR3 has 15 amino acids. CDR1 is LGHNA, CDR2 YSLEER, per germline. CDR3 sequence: CASSQGLAGGLEQFF.

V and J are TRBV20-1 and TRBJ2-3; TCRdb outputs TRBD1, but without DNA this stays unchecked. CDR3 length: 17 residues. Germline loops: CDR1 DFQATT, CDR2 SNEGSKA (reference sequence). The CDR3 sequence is CSARAADRGIFTDTQYF.

CDR3 sequence: CATSRGGGLPARGNEQFF. This chain uses TRBV15 with TRBJ2-1; TCRdb indicates TRBD2, and absent DNA this call remains unverified. The CDR3 is 18 amino acids. Germline V CDR1 and CDR2: LNHNV, YYDKDF (reference sequence).

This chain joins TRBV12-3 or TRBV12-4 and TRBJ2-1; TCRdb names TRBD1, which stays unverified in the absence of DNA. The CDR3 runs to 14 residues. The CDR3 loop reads CASSIDRAYNEQFF.

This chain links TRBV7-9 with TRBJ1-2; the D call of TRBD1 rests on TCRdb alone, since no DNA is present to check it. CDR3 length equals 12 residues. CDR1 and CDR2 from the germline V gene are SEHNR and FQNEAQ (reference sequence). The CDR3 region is CASSLGQGAFTF.

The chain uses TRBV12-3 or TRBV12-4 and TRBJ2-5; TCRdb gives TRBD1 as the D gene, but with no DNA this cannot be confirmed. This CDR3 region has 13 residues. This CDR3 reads CASSFWGGETQYF.

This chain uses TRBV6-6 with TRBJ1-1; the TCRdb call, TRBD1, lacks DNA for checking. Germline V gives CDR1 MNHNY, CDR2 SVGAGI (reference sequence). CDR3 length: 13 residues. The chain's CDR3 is CASRTGADTEAFF.

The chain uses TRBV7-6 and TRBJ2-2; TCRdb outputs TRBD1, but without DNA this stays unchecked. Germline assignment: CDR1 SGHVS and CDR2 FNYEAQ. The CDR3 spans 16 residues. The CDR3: CASSLAWTGNTGELFF.

CDR3 sequence reads: CSVERWSQAGGYTGELFF. The chain couples TRBV29-1 to TRBJ2-2; the D call of TRBD1 rests on TCRdb alone, since no DNA is present to check it. This CDR3 has 18 amino acids. Looked up from germline, CDR1 is SQVTM and CDR2 is ANQGSEA.

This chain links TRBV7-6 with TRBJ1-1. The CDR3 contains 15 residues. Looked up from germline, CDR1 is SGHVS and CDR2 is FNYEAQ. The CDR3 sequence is CASSLDQVLSTEAFF.

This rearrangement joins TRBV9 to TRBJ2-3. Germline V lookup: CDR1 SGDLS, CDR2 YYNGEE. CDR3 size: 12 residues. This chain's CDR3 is CASSATSDPQYF.

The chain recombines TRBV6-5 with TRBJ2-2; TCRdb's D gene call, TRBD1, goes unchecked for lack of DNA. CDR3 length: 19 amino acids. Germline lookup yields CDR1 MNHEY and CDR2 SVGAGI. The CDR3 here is CASGPTLGSRGLGTGELFF.